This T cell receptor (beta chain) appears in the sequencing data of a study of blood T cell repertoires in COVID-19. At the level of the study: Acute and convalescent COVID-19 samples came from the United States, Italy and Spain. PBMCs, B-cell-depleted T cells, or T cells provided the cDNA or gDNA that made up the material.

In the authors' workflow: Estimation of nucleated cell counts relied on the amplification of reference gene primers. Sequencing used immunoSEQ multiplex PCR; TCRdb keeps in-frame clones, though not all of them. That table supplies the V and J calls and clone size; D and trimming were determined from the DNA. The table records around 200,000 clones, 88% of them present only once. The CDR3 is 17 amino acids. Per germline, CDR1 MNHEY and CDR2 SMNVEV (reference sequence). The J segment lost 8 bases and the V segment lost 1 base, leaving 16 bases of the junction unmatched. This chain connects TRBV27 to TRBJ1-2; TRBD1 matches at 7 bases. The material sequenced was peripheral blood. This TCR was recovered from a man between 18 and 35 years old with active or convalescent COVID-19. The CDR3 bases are TGTGCCAGCAGTTTATTTTGGACAGGTGACTCCCCTTGGGGCTACACCTTC. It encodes CASSLFWTGDSPWGYTF.